The rows below give T cell receptor beta chains drawn from one sample of a study of long-term antiretroviral therapy in people with HIV. Profiled with immunoSEQ multiplex PCR; TCRdb holds only in-frame clones, not every one. Counted here are approximately 25,000 clones, approximately 82% occurring once; the ten biggest clones make up roughly 2.4%. The material was unsorted PBMCs, obtained 3 years after starting antiretroviral therapy. The origin of the receptors is a man aged 50 or older with HIV. Each CDR3 is given with its conserved first and last residue. The D gene is left open where the match is weak. Clone sizes are given selectively: once, few, many, or a class where the clone is expanded.

>TRBJ1-1|TRBV5-1|NA|NA
CASSLVGTRTEAFF
TGCGCCAGCAGCTTGGTAGGGACCCGGACTGAAGCTTTCTTT
>TRBJ1-2|TRBV10-3|NA|NA
CAISESADIGGYTF
TGTGCCATCAGTGAGTCCGCGGACATAGGCGGCTACACCTTC
>TRBJ1-4|TRBV18|NA|NA
CASSPLTGNFNEKLFF
TGTGCCAGCTCACCGCTCACAGGAAACTTCAATGAAAAACTGTTTTTT
>TRBJ1-2|TRBV10-3|NA|NA
CAISGSLGYGYTF
TGTGCCATCAGCGGCAGTCTGGGCTATGGCTACACCTTC
>TRBJ1-2|TRBV19|NA|NA
CASSIQTVDFRYTF
TGTGCCAGTAGTATTCAGACAGTGGATTTCCGCTACACCTTC
>TRBJ2-5|TRBV6-4|NA|NA
CASSGGQQETQYF
TGTGCCAGCAGTGGAGGTCAACAAGAGACCCAGTACTTC
>TRBJ2-5|TRBV11-3|few|NA
CASSQEYQETQYF
TGTGCCAGCAGCCAGGAGTACCAAGAGACCCAGTACTTC
>TRBJ2-7|TRBV30|NA|NA
CAWSEGHNEQYF
TGTGCCTGGAGTGAGGGACACAACGAGCAGTACTTC
>TRBJ2-1|TRBV30|once|TRBD2
CAWSAAAPLGSGSRDEQFF
TGTGCCTGGAGTGCCGCGGCTCCCTTGGGGAGCGGGAGTAGGGATGAGCAGTTCTTC
>TRBJ1-4|TRBV7-8|NA|NA
CASSLWRTNEKLFF
TGTGCCAGCAGCTTATGGAGAACTAATGAAAAACTGTTTTTT
>TRBJ1-1|TRBV28|NA|NA
CASSFELGTEAFF
TGTGCCAGCAGTTTTGAGTTGGGCACTGAAGCTTTCTTT
>TRBJ2-7|TRBV27|NA|TRBD1
CASSLPDRVEQYF
TGTGCCAGCAGTTTACCGGACAGGGTCGAGCAGTACTTC
>TRBJ1-1|TRBV15|NA|NA
CATSRVGDGEAFF
TGTGCCACCAGCAGAGTTGGGGACGGAGAAGCTTTCTTT
>TRBJ1-5|TRBV9|NA|NA
CASSLGGSNQPQHF
TGTGCCAGCAGCCTCGGAGGGAGCAATCAGCCCCAGCATTTT
>TRBJ2-3|TRBV6-5|NA|NA
CASSYLAKSTDTQYF
TGTGCCAGCAGTTATCTCGCTAAAAGCACAGATACGCAGTATTTT
>TRBJ1-4|TRBV7-9|NA|TRBD1
CASSLGDRGSLLTEKLFF
TGTGCCAGCAGCTTAGGGGACAGGGGATCTTTGTTGACTGAAAAACTGTTTTTT
>TRBJ2-2|TRBV18|NA|NA
CASSIKGPPGGELFF
TGTGCCAGCTCAATAAAGGGACCGCCTGGCGGGGAGCTGTTTTTT
>TRBJ2-7|TRBV27|NA|NA
CASKLMGGRGEQYF
TGTGCCAGCAAGTTGATGGGGGGGCGCGGCGAGCAGTACTTC
>TRBJ1-1|TRBV6-6|NA|NA
CASSRGSHGTEAFF
TGTGCCAGCAGTCGGGGGTCCCATGGCACTGAAGCTTTCTTT
>TRBJ2-7|TRBV7-6|NA|NA
CASRPIGLQYF
TGTGCCAGCAGACCGATAGGACTCCAGTACTTC
>TRBJ1-2|TRBV7-9|once|TRBD1
CASNQAQGASNYGYTF
TGTGCCAGCAACCAAGCCCAGGGGGCCTCTAACTATGGCTACACCTTC
>TRBJ1-1|TRBV7-7|NA|NA
CASSATQNTEAFF
TGTGCTAGCAGCGCCACACAAAACACTGAAGCTTTCTTT
>TRBJ1-5|TRBV6-1|NA|NA
CASSVGHNQPQHF
TGTGCCAGCAGTGTAGGGCACAATCAGCCCCAGCATTTT
>TRBJ2-4|TRBV28|NA|NA
CASSWALAKNIQYF
TGTGCCAGCAGTTGGGCCCTAGCCAAAAACATTCAGTACTTC
>TRBJ1-1|TRBV6-5|NA|NA
CASTGALNTEAFF
TGTGCCAGCACAGGGGCACTGAACACTGAAGCTTTCTTT
>TRBJ2-2|TRBV4-3|NA|NA
CASSQSRAGTGELFF
TGCGCCAGCAGCCAAAGCAGGGCCGGCACCGGGGAGCTGTTTTTT
>TRBJ1-1|TRBV7-9|NA|TRBD1
CASSFTVRDSEAFF
TGTGCCAGCAGCTTTACCGTTAGGGACAGTGAAGCTTTCTTT
>TRBJ1-2|TRBV15|few|TRBD1
CATGTDGRGSNYGYTF
TGTGCCACCGGGACAGACGGCAGGGGTTCGAACTATGGCTACACCTTC
>TRBJ1-3|TRBV10-3|once|NA
CAIKPGYGNTIYF
TGTGCCATCAAACCTGGGTATGGAAACACCATATATTTT
>TRBJ2-3|TRBV11-3|NA|TRBD1
CASSTQGARNTDTQYF
TGTGCCAGCAGCACCCAGGGGGCTCGGAACACAGATACGCAGTATTTT
>TRBJ1-2|TRBV5-1|NA|NA
CASSVSNYGYTF
TGCGCCAGCAGCGTTAGTAACTATGGCTACACCTTC
>TRBJ2-1|TRBV2|few|TRBD2
CASSDTGTSGGASYNEQFF
TGTGCCAGCAGTGATACCGGGACTAGCGGGGGGGCATCGTACAATGAGCAGTTCTTC
>TRBJ1-1|TRBV18|NA|NA
CASSPIQMNTEAFF
TGTGCCAGCTCACCAATCCAGATGAACACTGAAGCTTTCTTT
>TRBJ1-3|TRBV5-1|NA|NA
CASMAGNTIYF
TGCGCCAGCATGGCTGGAAACACCATATATTTT
>TRBJ2-2|TRBV19|NA|NA
CASSIDLSPGTGELFF
TGTGCCAGTAGTATAGACCTCTCTCCGGGCACCGGGGAGCTGTTTTTT